The 20 T cell receptor beta chains listed next were all sequenced from one sample in a study of OX40 agonist ivuxolimab in advanced cancers. The assay was immunoSEQ multiplex PCR, and TCRdb's table has in-frame clones only and misses some. Seen here are some 99,000 clones, about 83% observed once, and the top ten hold approximately 0.49%. The sample here was CD4+ or CD8+ T cells sorted from blood, taken in a trial of the OX40 agonist ivuxolimab. Every receptor here comes from an adult with an advanced solid tumor such as melanoma, head and neck, liver or kidney cancer.

The chain combines TRBV19 with TRBJ2-1, with a tentative D call TRBD1 (6 bases). Germline-derived CDR1 and CDR2 are LNHDA and SQIVND (reference sequence). V lost 4 bases to trimming and J lost 8 bases, with 18 bases between them. The CDR3 extends over 15 amino acids. As DNA, the CDR3 is TGTGCCAGTAGTAACGCAGGGGTTACGACCGATGAGCAGTTCTTC. Translated: CASSNAGVTTDEQFF.

This clone was picked up a small number of times. The J gene is TRBJ2-7, the V gene TRBV11-2, with TRBD2 as a possible D gene (5 bases). Germline loops: CDR1 SGHAT, CDR2 FQNNGV. The V end was cut by 7 bases, the J end by 0 bases, with 16 bases between. The CDR3 totals 15 residues. This chain's CDR3 is CASNSLTGSSYEQYF. DNA for the CDR3: TGTGCCAGCAACTCTCTGACGGGGAGCTCCTACGAGCAGTACTTC.

V is TRBV9 and J is TRBJ1-3; 7 bases are shared with TRBD1. The trim removed 3 bases at V and 0 bases at J, leaving 3 bases unmatched. The CDR3 has 15 residues. Germline values: CDR1 SGDLS, CDR2 YYNGEE. CDR3 sequence (DNA): TGTGCCAGCAGCGAACAGGGGATCTCTGGAAACACCATATATTTT. It specifies CASSEQGISGNTIYF. Combining the CDR3 with reference TRBV9 and TRBJ1-3 gives the whole variable domain DSGVTQTPKHLITATGQRVTLRCSPRSGDLSVYWYQQSLDQGLQFLIQYYNGEERAKGNILERFSAQQFPDLHSELNLSSLELGDSALYFCASSEQGISGNTIYFGEGSWLTVV.

The chain links TRBV2 to TRBJ1-2; 9 bases match TRBD1. After removal of 6 bases from V and 2 bases from J, the junction contained 7 bases not matched to a gene. Germline V gene data show CDR1 as SNHLY and CDR2 as FYNNEI. CDR3 length equals 15 residues. Here the CDR3 reads CASRPTGGENYGYTF. CDR3 sequence (DNA): TGTGCCAGCAGACCAACAGGGGGCGAGAACTATGGCTACACCTTC.

As regards this clone: Other DNA sequences in the same sample also yield this CDR3. V is TRBV6-5 and J is TRBJ1-6; no definite D call. Trimming pared 5 bases from V and 7 bases from J, leaving 3 bases between. CDR1 MNHEY and CDR2 SVGAGI come from the germline V gene. CDR3 length: 11 residues. The CDR3 nucleotides read TGTGCCAGCAGTGGAAATTCACCCCTCCACTTT. Protein: CASSGNSPLHF.

DNA for the CDR3: TGTGCCAGCAGCCCCCCTTTGGAGCCCCAGCATTTT. Residues: CASSPPLEPQHF. The chain is built from TRBV7-2 and TRBJ1-5, with unresolved D. The length of the CDR3 is 12 residues. V lost 5 bases, J lost 8 bases, and 10 bases lay in between. CDR1 SGHTA and CDR2 FQGNSA come from the germline V gene.

A word on this clone: No conserved phenylalanine or tryptophan ends this CDR3, so it is likely a read error. The genes are TRBV6-1 and TRBJ1-6, with 7 bases that match TRBD1. The germline V gene has CDR1 MNHNS and CDR2 SASEGT. J was trimmed by 9 bases and V by 2 bases; bases with no gene match: 7. The CDR3 is made up of 15 amino acids. The CDR3 protein is CASSEPDRELSPLHL. DNA of the CDR3: TGTGCCAGCAGTGAACCCGACAGGGAACTTTCACCCCTCCACCTT.

The J gene is TRBJ2-7, the V gene TRBV4-2; possibly TRBD2 for D (6 bases). This CDR3 is built from 18 residues. Germline V CDR1 and CDR2: LGHNA, YNFKEQ. V lost 0 bases, J lost 4 bases, and 22 bases lay in between. CDR3 in DNA: TGTGCCAGCAGCCAAGAGGTTGGGGCGACTAGTGGGAGATACGAGCAGTACTTC. It encodes CASSQEVGATSGRYEQYF.

The V and J genes are TRBV6-1 and TRBJ2-1; D is perhaps TRBD1 or TRBD2 (5 bases each). This CDR3 contains 13 residues. From germline, CDR1 is MNHNS and CDR2 SASEGT. Trimming pared 3 bases from V and 4 bases from J, leaving 7 bases between. The CDR3 reads CASSDGGYNEQFF. The DNA of the CDR3 is TGTGCCAGCAGTGATGGGGGTTACAATGAGCAGTTCTTC.

The chain recombines TRBV19 with TRBJ2-3, with TRBD1 identical over 10 bases. CDR3 length: 15 amino acids. The germline V gene encodes CDR1 LNHDA and CDR2 SQIVND (reference sequence). V was clipped by 5 bases and J by 6 bases; unmatched bases: 8. This CDR3 is CASSPRQGAGDTQYF. The CDR3 coding sequence is TGTGCCAGTAGTCCGAGACAGGGGGCTGGGGATACGCAGTATTTT.

DNA for the CDR3: TGTGCCAGCTCACCGGCAGGAGGCGAGCAGTACTTC. It yields the protein CASSPAGGEQYF. The genes are TRBV18 and TRBJ2-7; a weak D match, TRBD2 (5 bases). The CDR3 loop spans 12 amino acids. V lost 3 bases to trimming and J lost 6 bases, with 9 bases between them. The V gene's germline CDR1 is KGHSH and CDR2 LQKENI.

V is TRBV5-5 and J is TRBJ2-5; no firm D call. The CDR3 loop spans 14 amino acids. With 3 bases removed from V and 4 bases from J, the gap between germline ends came to 13 bases. CDR1 and CDR2 (germline): SGHKS, YYEKEE (reference sequence). The CDR3 loop reads CASSSRSSPETQYF. CDR3 DNA sequence: TGTGCCAGCAGCTCCCGATCCTCCCCAGAGACCCAGTACTTC.

This chain joins TRBV18 and TRBJ1-1, with TRBD1 matching over 7 bases. The germline V gene has CDR1 KGHSH and CDR2 LQKENI. This CDR3 is built from 14 residues. V shed 4 bases, J shed 4 bases, and the junction held 6 bases outside the gene matches. CDR3 protein: CASSLDRQGTEAFF. Written as DNA, the CDR3 is TGTGCCAGCTCACTGGACAGGCAGGGCACTGAAGCTTTCTTT.

This chain uses TRBV28 with TRBJ1-1; 10 bases are a match to TRBD1. The germline V gene has CDR1 MDHEN and CDR2 SYDVKM. Trimming took 3 bases from V and 1 from J; bases not matched to a gene: 2. The CDR3 is 15 amino acids. Written as DNA, the CDR3 is TGTGCCAGCAGTTTCAGGACAGGGGGGAACACTGAAGCTTTCTTT. Amino acids: CASSFRTGGNTEAFF.

This chain connects TRBV18 to TRBJ1-5, with 9 bases fitting TRBD1. Germline values: CDR1 KGHSH, CDR2 LQKENI. The CDR3 is 15 residues long. The V gene end was trimmed by 1 base and the J gene end by 5 bases; junction bases not matched to a gene: 3. Written as DNA, the CDR3 is TGTGCCAGCTCACCACGGGGACAGGGTGATCAGCCCCAGCATTTT. Protein: CASSPRGQGDQPQHF.

This clone was observed a single time. The rearrangement uses TRBV27 and TRBJ2-7, with 7 bases fitting TRBD2. The CDR3 totals 14 residues. With 3 bases clipped from V and 3 bases from J, the junction kept 5 bases outside the gene matches. Germline lookup yields CDR1 MNHEY and CDR2 SMNVEV (reference sequence). The CDR3 bases are TGTGCCAGCAGTTTGATTGGGGGGGGCTACGAGCAGTACTTC. Its protein product is CASSLIGGGYEQYF.

The chain combines TRBV2 with TRBJ1-1, with D possibly TRBD1 on 6 matching bases. Germline V CDR1 and CDR2: SNHLY, FYNNEI. Between the trimmed V and J ends, which lost 3 bases and 4 bases, there was a span of 12 bases. The CDR3 contains 14 residues. The DNA for the CDR3 is TGTGCCAGCAGTGAGAACAGGGCTAGCACTGAAGCTTTCTTT. Protein product: CASSENRASTEAFF.

The chain employs TRBV27 and TRBJ1-5; no clear D. CDR1 and CDR2 (germline): MNHEY, SMNVEV (reference sequence). CDR3 length: 12 residues. The V end lost 6 bases, the J end lost 6 bases, and 9 bases lay between the germline ends. CDR3 region: CASSRWGQPQHF. The CDR3 region has the DNA TGTGCCAGCAGCAGGTGGGGTCAGCCCCAGCATTTT.

This clone was picked up a small number of times. V gene TRBV5-4 combines with J gene TRBJ1-1; no reliable D call. Trimming left V 4 bases short and J 1 base short, with 11 bases between. The germline V gene encodes CDR1 SGHNT and CDR2 YYREEE (reference sequence). The length of the CDR3 is 14 residues. The CDR3 DNA reads as TGTGCCAGCAGCCCGGCCCCGGCGAACACTGAAGCTTTCTTT. It yields the protein CASSPAPANTEAFF.

The CDR3 region has the DNA TGTGCTAGTGGTTCGAGTGGGGGGGCCCGGGATACGCAGTATTTT. It yields the protein CASGSSGGARDTQYF. V and J are TRBV12-5 and TRBJ2-3, with a tentative D call TRBD2 (7 bases). CDR1 is LGHNT and CDR2 is FRNRAP in the germline V gene. CDR3 length: 15 residues. Between the trimmed V and J ends, which lost 4 bases and 6 bases, there was a span of 17 bases.